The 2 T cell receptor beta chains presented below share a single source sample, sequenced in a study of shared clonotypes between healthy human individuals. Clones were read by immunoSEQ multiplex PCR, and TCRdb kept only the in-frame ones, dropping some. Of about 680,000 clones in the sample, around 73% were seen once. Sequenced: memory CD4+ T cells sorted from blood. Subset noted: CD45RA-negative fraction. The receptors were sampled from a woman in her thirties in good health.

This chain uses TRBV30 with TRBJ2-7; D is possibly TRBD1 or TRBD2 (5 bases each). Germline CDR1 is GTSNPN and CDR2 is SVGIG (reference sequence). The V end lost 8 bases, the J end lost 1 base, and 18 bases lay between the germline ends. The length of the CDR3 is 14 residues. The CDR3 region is CAGGSGAGSYEQYF. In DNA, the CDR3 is TGTGCCGGGGGTTCCGGGGCAGGGTCCTACGAGCAGTACTTC.

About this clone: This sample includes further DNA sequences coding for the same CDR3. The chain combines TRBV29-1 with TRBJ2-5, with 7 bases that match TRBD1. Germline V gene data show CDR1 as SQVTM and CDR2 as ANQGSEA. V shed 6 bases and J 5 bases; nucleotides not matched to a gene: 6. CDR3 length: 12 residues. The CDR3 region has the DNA TGCAGCGTAAGGACAGGAGGCGAGACCCAGTACTTC. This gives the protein CSVRTGGETQYF.